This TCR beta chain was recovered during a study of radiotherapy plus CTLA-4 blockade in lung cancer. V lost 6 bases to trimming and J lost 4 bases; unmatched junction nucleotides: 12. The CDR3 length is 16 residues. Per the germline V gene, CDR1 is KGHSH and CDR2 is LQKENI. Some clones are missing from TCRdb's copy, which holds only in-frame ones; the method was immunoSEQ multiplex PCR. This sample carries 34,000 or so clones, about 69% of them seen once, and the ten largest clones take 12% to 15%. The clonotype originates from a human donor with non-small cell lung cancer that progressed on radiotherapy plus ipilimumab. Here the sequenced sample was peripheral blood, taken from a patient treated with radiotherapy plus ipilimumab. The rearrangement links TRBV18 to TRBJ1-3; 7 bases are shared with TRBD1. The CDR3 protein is CASSPNKGGQGNTIYF. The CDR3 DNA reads TGTGCCAGCTCTCCCAATAAAGGGGGCCAAGGAAACACCATATATTTT.